This record covers a single TCR beta chain. This record comes from a study of blood T cell repertoires in COVID-19. Overall study: Acute and convalescent COVID-19 samples came from the United States, Italy and Spain. The cDNA or gDNA used as material had been derived from T cells, B-cell-depleted T cells, or PBMCs.

Authors' processing steps: Researchers report that nucleated cell counts were estimated from reference gene primer amplification. Assay used: immunoSEQ multiplex PCR; TCRdb lists only in-frame clones, some missing. D and trimming come from the DNA, and the V and J calls and clone size come from that table. The sample has approximately 120,000 clones; roughly 86% are singletons. The CDR3 is 14 residues long. Looked up from germline, CDR1 is LNHDA and CDR2 is SQIVND (reference sequence). The ends were cut back, 6 bases at V and 0 bases at J, with 12 bases in the middle. The gene calls are TRBV19 and TRBJ2-7; D ambiguous. This TCR was recovered from a human donor in a cohort sampled during active COVID-19. Sequencing was performed on peripheral blood. CDR3 protein: CASSYTTHSYEQYF. The DNA of the CDR3 is TGTGCCAGTAGCTACACTACCCACTCCTACGAGCAGTACTTC. Based on the CDR3 plus reference TRBV19 and TRBJ2-7, the full variable domain is DGGITQSPKYLFRKEGQNVTLSCEQNLNHDAMYWYRQDPGQGLRLIYYSQIVNDFQKGDIAEGYSVSREKKESFPLTVTSAQKNPTAFYLCASSYTTHSYEQYFGPGTRLTVT.